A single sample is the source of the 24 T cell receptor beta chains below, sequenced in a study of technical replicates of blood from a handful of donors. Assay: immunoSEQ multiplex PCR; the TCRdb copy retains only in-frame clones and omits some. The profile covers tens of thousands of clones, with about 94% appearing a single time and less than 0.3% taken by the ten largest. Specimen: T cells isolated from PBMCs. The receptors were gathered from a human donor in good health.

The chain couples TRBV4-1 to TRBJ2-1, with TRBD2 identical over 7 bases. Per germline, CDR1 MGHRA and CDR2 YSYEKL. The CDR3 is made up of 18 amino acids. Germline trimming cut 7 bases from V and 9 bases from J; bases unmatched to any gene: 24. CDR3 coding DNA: TGCGCCAGCAACCTTGCCCGAATAGCGGGCATGGAGTACGGTGAGCAGTTCTTC. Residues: CASNLARIAGMEYGEQFF.

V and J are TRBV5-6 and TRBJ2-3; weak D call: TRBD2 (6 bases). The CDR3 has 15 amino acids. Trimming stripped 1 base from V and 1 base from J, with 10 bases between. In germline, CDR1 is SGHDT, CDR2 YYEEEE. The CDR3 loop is CASSLRGFRTDTQYF. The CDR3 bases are TGTGCCAGCAGCTTGCGGGGGTTTCGCACAGATACGCAGTATTTT.

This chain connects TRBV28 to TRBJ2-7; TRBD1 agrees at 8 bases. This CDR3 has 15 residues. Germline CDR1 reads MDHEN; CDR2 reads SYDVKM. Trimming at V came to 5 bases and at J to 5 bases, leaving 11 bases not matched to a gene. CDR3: CASSIVQGVNNEQYF. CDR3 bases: TGTGCCAGCAGTATAGTACAGGGGGTGAATAACGAGCAGTACTTC. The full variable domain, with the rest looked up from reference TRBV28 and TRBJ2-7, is DVKVTQSSRYLVKRTGEKVFLECVQDMDHENMFWYRQDPGLGLRLIYFSYDVKMKEKGDIPEGYSVSREKKERFSLILESASTNQTSMYLCASSIVQGVNNEQYFGPGTRLTVT.

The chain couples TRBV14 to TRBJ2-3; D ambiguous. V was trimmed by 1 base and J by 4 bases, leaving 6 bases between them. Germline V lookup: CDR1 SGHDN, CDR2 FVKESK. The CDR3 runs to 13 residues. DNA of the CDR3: TGTGCCAGCAGCCAAGTTCGTCCAGATACGCAGTATTTT. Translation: CASSQVRPDTQYF.

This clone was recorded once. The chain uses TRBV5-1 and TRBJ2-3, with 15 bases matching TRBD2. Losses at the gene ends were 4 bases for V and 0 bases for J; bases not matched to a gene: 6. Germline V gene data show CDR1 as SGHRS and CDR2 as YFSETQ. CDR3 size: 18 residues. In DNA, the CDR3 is TGCGCCAGCAGCACGGGACTAGCGGGAGGACTTAGCACAGATACGCAGTATTTT. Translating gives CASSTGLAGGLSTDTQYF.

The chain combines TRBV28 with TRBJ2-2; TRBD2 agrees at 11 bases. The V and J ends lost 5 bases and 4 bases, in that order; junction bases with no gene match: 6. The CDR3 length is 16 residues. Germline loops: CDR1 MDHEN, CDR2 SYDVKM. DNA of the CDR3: TGTGCCAGCAGTCCCCAGGGACTAGCGGCCACCGGGGAGCTGTTTTTT. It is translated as CASSPQGLAATGELFF.

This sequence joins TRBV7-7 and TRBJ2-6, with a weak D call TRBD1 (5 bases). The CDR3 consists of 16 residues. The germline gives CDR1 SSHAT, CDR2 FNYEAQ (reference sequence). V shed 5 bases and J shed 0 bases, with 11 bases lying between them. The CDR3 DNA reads TGTGCCAGCAGCAGGGGCGCAAGCTCTGGGGCCAACGTCCTGACTTTC. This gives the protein CASSRGASSGANVLTF.

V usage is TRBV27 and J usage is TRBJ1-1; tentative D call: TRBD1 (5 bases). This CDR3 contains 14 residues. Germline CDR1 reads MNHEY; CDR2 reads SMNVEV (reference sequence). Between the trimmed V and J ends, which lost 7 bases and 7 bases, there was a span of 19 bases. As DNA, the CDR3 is TGTGCCAGCACCACTACCGGCAGGGTGGGTGAAGCTTTCTTT. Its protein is CASTTTGRVGEAFF.

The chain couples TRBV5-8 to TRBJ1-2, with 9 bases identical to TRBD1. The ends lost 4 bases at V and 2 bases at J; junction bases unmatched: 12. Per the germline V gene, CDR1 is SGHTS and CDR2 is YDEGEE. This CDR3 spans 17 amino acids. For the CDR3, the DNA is TGTGCCAGCAGCCCGGCTATCCACAGGGGGCCGAACTATGGCTACACCTTC. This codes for CASSPAIHRGPNYGYTF. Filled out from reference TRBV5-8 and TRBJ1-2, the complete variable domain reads EAGVTQSPTHLIKTRGQQATLRCSPISGHTSVYWYQQALGLGLQFLLWYDEGEERNRGNFPPRFSGRQFPNYSSELNVNALELEDSALYLCASSPAIHRGPNYGYTFGSGTRLTVV.

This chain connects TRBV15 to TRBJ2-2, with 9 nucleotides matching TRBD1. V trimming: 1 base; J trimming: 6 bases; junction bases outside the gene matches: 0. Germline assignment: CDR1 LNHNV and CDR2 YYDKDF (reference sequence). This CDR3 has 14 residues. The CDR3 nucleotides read TGTGCCACCAGCAGAGGACAGGGGGCCGGGGAGCTGTTTTTT. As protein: CATSRGQGAGELFF.

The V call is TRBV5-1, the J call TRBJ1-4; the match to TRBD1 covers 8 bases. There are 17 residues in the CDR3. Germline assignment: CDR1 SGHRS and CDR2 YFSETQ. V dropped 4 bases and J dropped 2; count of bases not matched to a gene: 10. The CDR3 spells CASSPGQGGVTNEKLFF. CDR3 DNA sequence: TGCGCCAGCAGCCCCGGACAGGGCGGAGTGACTAATGAAAAACTGTTTTTT.

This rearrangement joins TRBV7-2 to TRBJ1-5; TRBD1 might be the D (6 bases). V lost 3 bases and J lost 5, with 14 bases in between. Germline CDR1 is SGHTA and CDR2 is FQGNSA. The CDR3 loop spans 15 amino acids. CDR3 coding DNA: TGTGCCAGCAGCTTGGCCGGGACACAGTATCAGCCCCAGCATTTT. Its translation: CASSLAGTQYQPQHF.

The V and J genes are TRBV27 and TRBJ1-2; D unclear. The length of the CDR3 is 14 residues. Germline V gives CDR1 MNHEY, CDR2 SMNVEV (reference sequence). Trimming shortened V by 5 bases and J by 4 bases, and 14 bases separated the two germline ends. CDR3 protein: CASSPQVHGYGYTF. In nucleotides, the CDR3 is TGTGCCAGCAGTCCGCAGGTTCACGGCTATGGCTACACCTTC.

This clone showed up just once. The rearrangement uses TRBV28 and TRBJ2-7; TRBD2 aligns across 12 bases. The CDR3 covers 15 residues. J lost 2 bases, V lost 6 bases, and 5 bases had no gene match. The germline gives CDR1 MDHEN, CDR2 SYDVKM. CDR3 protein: CASRPPSGRAYEQYF. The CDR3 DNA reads TGTGCCAGCAGACCCCCTAGCGGGAGGGCCTACGAGCAGTACTTC.

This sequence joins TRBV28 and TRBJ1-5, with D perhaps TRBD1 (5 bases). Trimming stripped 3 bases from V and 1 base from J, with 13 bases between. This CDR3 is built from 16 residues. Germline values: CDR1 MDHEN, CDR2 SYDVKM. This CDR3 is CASSLSTGPSNQPQHF. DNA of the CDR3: TGTGCCAGCAGTTTGTCAACAGGCCCCAGCAATCAGCCCCAGCATTTT.

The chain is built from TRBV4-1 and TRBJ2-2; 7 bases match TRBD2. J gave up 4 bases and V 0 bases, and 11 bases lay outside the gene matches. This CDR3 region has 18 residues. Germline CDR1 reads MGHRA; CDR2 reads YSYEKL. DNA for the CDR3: TGCGCCAGCAGCCAAGATAGGTGGGAGGGCCGCTCCACCGGGGAGCTGTTTTTT. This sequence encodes CASSQDRWEGRSTGELFF.

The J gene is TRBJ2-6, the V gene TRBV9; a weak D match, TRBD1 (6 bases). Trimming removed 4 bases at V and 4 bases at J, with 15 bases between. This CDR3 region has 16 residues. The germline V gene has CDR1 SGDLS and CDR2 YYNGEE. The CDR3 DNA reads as TGTGCCAGCAGCCAAAAACAGGGTTCAGGGGCCAACGTCCTGACTTTC. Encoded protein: CASSQKQGSGANVLTF. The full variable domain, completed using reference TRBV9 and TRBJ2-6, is DSGVTQTPKHLITATGQRVTLRCSPRSGDLSVYWYQQSLDQGLQFLIQYYNGEERAKGNILERFSAQQFPDLHSELNLSSLELGDSALYFCASSQKQGSGANVLTFGAGSRLTVL.

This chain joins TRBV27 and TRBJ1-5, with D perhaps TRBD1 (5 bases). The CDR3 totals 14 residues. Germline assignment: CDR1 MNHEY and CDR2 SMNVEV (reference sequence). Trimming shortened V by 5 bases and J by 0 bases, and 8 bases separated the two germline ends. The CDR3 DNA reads TGTGCCAGCAGTAGGGGAGGTAGCAATCAGCCCCAGCATTTT. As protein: CASSRGGSNQPQHF.

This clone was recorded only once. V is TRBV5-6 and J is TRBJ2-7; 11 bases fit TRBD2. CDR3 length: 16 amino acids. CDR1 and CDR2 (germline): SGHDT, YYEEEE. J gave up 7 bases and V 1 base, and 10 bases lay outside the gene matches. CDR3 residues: CASSLMRLAGSKEQYF. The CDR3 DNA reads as TGTGCCAGCAGCTTGATGAGACTAGCGGGATCAAAAGAGCAGTACTTC.

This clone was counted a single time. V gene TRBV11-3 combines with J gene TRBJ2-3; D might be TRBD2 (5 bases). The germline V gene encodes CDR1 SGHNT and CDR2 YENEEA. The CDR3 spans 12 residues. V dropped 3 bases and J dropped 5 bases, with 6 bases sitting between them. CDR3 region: CASSLGEDTQYF. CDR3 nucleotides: TGTGCCAGCAGCTTGGGAGAAGATACGCAGTATTTT.

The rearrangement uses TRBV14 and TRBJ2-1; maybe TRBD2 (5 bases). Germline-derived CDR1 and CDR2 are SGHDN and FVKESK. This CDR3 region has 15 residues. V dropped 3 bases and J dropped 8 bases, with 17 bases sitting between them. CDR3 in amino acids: CASSHLGGRVDEQFF. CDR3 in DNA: TGTGCCAGCAGCCACCTAGGAGGACGGGTCGATGAGCAGTTCTTC.

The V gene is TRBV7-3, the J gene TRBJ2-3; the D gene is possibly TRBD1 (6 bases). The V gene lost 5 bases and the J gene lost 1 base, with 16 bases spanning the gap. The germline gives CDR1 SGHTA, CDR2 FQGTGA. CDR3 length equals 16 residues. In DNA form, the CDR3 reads TGTGCCAGCAGCCCCGGACAGTTCCTTGGCACAGATACGCAGTATTTT. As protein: CASSPGQFLGTDTQYF.

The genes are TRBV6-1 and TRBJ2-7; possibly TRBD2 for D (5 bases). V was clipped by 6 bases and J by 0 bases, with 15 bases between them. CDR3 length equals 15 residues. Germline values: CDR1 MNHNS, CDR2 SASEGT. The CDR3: CASSLPAESSYEQYF. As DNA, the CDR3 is TGTGCCAGCAGCCTACCAGCGGAAAGCTCCTACGAGCAGTACTTC.

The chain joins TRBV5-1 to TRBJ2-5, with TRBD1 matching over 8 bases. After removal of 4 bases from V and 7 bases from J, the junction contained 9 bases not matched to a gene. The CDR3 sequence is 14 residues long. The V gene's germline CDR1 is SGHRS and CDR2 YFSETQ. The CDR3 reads CASSQGQAAGTQYF. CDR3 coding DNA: TGCGCCAGCAGCCAGGGACAGGCGGCAGGGACCCAGTACTTC.